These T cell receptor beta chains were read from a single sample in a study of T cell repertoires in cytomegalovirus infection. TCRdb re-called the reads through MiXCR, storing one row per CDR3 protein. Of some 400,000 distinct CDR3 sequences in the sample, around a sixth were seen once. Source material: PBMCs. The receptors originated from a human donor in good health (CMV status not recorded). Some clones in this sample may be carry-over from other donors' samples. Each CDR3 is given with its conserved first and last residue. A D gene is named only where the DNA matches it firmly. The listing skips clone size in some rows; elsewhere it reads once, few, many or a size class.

TGTGCCAGTAGCAATACCGACAATCAGCCCCAGCATTTT,CASSNTDNQPQHF,-,TRBV19,-,TRBJ1-5
TGTGCCATCAGGGATGGGGGCAATCAGCCCCAGCATTTT,CAIRDGGNQPQHF,-,TRBV10-3,-,TRBJ1-5
TGTGCCAGCAGCTTGGTGGATGACAGGGGCGATGGCTACACCTTC,CASSLVDDRGDGYTF,-,TRBV5-6,TRBD1,TRBJ1-2
TGCAGTGCTAGAGGCGAAACTAGCGGGAGTGGAACGCAGTATTTT,CSARGETSGSGTQYF,-,TRBV20-1,TRBD2,TRBJ2-3
TGTGCCAGCAGCTTAGGCATAGCGGGAGGGCCTGATGAGCAGTTCTTC,CASSLGIAGGPDEQFF,many,TRBV7-9,TRBD2,TRBJ2-1
TGTGCCAGCAGTTTATGGCCCAAAAACATTCAGTACTTC,CASSLWPKNIQYF,-,TRBV27,-,TRBJ2-4
TGTGCCAGCAGCTTAGGACGGAACTATGGCTACACCTTC,CASSLGRNYGYTF,many,TRBV7-8,-,TRBJ1-2
TGTGCCACCTCACCCCCCGGGACTAGGCGCTACAATGAGCAGTTCTTC,CATSPPGTRRYNEQFF,many,TRBV6-1,TRBD2,TRBJ2-1
TGTGCCAGTAGTCGGGCGGCACTCGCTAGCAATCAGCCCCAGCATTTT,CASSRAALASNQPQHF,-,TRBV19,-,TRBJ1-5
TGTGCCAGCAGTTTAGGGGGGAGGGGGTCAGATACGCAGTATTTT,CASSLGGRGSDTQYF,-,TRBV27,-,TRBJ2-3
TGTGCCAGCAGCATAGGGTCGGGCTCTGGAAACACCATATATTTT,CASSIGSGSGNTIYF,many,TRBV7-2,-,TRBJ1-3
TGTGCCAGCAGCTTAGTGGCCAGGGTGGTAGGTTCACCCCTCCACTTT,CASSLVARVVGSPLHF,many,TRBV7-2,-,TRBJ1-6
TGTGCCAGCAGCTTCAGAACCGGGATAACCACCGGGGAGCTGTTTTTT,CASSFRTGITTGELFF,many,TRBV7-9,-,TRBJ2-2
TGTGCCAGCAGCTTCAGGACTGACCACGGTCAGCCCCAGCATTTT,CASSFRTDHGQPQHF,few,TRBV7-2,-,TRBJ1-5
TGTGCCAGCAGCTTAGCGGGTTCCGGGGAGCTGTTTTTT,CASSLAGSGELFF,few,TRBV7-9,-,TRBJ2-2
TGTGCCAGCAGTGGGAGGACAGGGTTCACAGATACGCAGTATTTT,CASSGRTGFTDTQYF,many,TRBV7-2,TRBD1,TRBJ2-3
TGTGCCAGCAGTCTATCTCAGGGATTCTACGAGCAGTACTTC,CASSLSQGFYEQYF,many,TRBV6-2/TRBV6-3,-,TRBJ2-7
TGTGCCAGCAGCCCCCGCCGGGACCCAACCTACGAGCAGTACTTC,CASSPRRDPTYEQYF,few,TRBV27,-,TRBJ2-7
TGTGTCAGCAGCCCTGGACTAGCGGCTAACAATGAGCAGTTCTTC,CVSSPGLAANNEQFF,few,TRBV11-3,TRBD2,TRBJ2-1
TGCAGTTTCGAGCGGGGCCGTTCGGGGGAGCAGTACTTC,CSFERGRSGEQYF,once,TRBV20-1,TRBD2,TRBJ2-7
TGTGCCAGCAGCCAAACACAGGAGGTGAATGAAAAACTGTTTTTT,CASSQTQEVNEKLFF,many,TRBV4-2,-,TRBJ1-4
TGTGCCAGCAGTGGAGAGGCTAACCGGGATACGCAGTATTTT,CASSGEANRDTQYF,-,TRBV2,-,TRBJ2-3
TGTGCCAGCAGCTTTGGGGGGACCCGGGGAAATCAGCCCCAGCATTTT,CASSFGGTRGNQPQHF,few,TRBV7-9,-,TRBJ1-5
TGTGCCAGCAGCTCAGAAGGGGGGAGGGGCGAAAAACTGTTTTTT,CASSSEGGRGEKLFF,few,TRBV7-6,-,TRBJ1-4
TGTGCCAGCAGTTTAGAGGGGGGGAACACCGGGGAGCTGTTTTTT,CASSLEGGNTGELFF,many,TRBV28,-,TRBJ2-2
TGTGCCAGCAGCCGTAGGACTCCTCCTGAGCAGTTCTTC,CASSRRTPPEQFF,-,TRBV12-3/TRBV12-4,-,TRBJ2-1
TGTGCCAGCATCTCTGGCTCGTACATGAACACTGAAGCTTTCTTT,CASISGSYMNTEAFF,few,TRBV6-1,-,TRBJ1-1
TGTGCCAGCAGTCCGGACAGGGACCTCTACGAGCAGTACTTC,CASSPDRDLYEQYF,many,TRBV7-2,TRBD1,TRBJ2-7
TGTGCCAGCACCGACAGGGCAGAAGAGACCCAGTACTTC,CASTDRAEETQYF,-,TRBV6-4,TRBD1,TRBJ2-5
TGTGCCAGCAGTTCCCCGGGACTAGCCACAGATACGCAGTATTTT,CASSSPGLATDTQYF,many,TRBV12-3/TRBV12-4,TRBD2,TRBJ2-3
TGTGCCTGGAGTGGTGACGACGAGACCCAGTACTTC,CAWSGDDETQYF,few,TRBV30,-,TRBJ2-5
TGTGCCAGCAGCGACCGACAGGGGAATCAGCCCCAGCATTTT,CASSDRQGNQPQHF,many,TRBV7-6,TRBD1,TRBJ1-5
TGTGCCAGCAAGACAGGGGGCTATGGCTACACCTTC,CASKTGGYGYTF,many,TRBV6-1,TRBD1,TRBJ1-2
TGTGCCAGCAGCTTAGTTAGCGGTTGGCGCAATGAGCAGTTCTTC,CASSLVSGWRNEQFF,many,TRBV11-2,-,TRBJ2-1
TGTGCCAGCAGCTTAGCGTCTGGGACTGGGGCCAACGTCCTGACTTTC,CASSLASGTGANVLTF,many,TRBV7-2,-,TRBJ2-6
TGTGCCAGCAGTTCCAAGCATTGGACTAGCGGGAATACCTACAATGAGCAGTTCTTC,CASSSKHWTSGNTYNEQFF,many,TRBV6-2/TRBV6-3,TRBD2,TRBJ2-1
TGTGCCAGCAGCCATTGGACAGGCCCGTACCAAGAGACCCAGTACTTC,CASSHWTGPYQETQYF,many,TRBV7-8,TRBD1,TRBJ2-5
TGTGCCAGCAGCCCCCTTGGTGAGGGCTGGGACACTGAAGCTTTCTTT,CASSPLGEGWDTEAFF,few,TRBV6-2/TRBV6-3,-,TRBJ1-1
TGTGCCATCAGTGAGTTGGGACAGGCGGGGGAAAAACTGTTTTTT,CAISELGQAGEKLFF,-,TRBV10-3,TRBD1,TRBJ1-4
TGTGCCAGCAGTGGGGTAGTAGAGCGGGAGAAATCCGTCTCCTACAATGAGCAGTTCTTC,CASSGVVEREKSVSYNEQFF,few,TRBV6-4,TRBD2,TRBJ2-1
TGTGCCATCAGTGTCGCGGAGAATGAGCAGTTCTTC,CAISVAENEQFF,-,TRBV10-3,-,TRBJ2-1
TGTGCCAGCAGTTTGACCCCGCGAGGAACTGAAGCTTTCTTT,CASSLTPRGTEAFF,once,TRBV12-3/TRBV12-4,-,TRBJ1-1
TGTGCCAGCAGCTGGTCGGTGAGGGGGAACACTGAAGCTTTCTTT,CASSWSVRGNTEAFF,many,TRBV7-2,-,TRBJ1-1
TGCAGTCCCCTGTCCTCCAGTCTAGGGTCCGAGCAGTTCTTC,CSPLSSSLGSEQFF,few,TRBV20-1,-,TRBJ2-1
TGTGCCAGCAGTTACCTACTATCCGTTCAGGGGCCCCAAAACGAGCAGTACTTC,CASSYLLSVQGPQNEQYF,few,TRBV6-5,-,TRBJ2-7
TGTGCCAGCAGCTCCAACAGGGCGGGATTCGAGCAGTACTTC,CASSSNRAGFEQYF,many,TRBV7-8,-,TRBJ2-7
TGCAGCGTGGCCTTCGGGAGGGGGGAAGAGACCCAGTACTTC,CSVAFGRGEETQYF,-,TRBV29-1,TRBD2,TRBJ2-5
TGCGCCAGCAGCTTTAGCGGGAGGTCCTACGAGCAGTACTTC,CASSFSGRSYEQYF,-,TRBV5-1,TRBD2,TRBJ2-7
TGTGCCAGTAGTATGTCGGGGGGGAATCAGCCCCAGCATTTT,CASSMSGGNQPQHF,few,TRBV19,-,TRBJ1-5
TGTGCCACCGGGGGGACACCGAACACCGGGGAGCTGTTTTTT,CATGGTPNTGELFF,few,TRBV24-1,-,TRBJ2-2
TGTGCCAGCAGCACCGAAGGGGGGGTTATATCCCGTGGCTACACCTTC,CASSTEGGVISRGYTF,-,TRBV7-2,-,TRBJ1-2
TGCGCCAGCAGCCAAGTCGACAGGGAAGGTTCACCCCTCCACTTT,CASSQVDREGSPLHF,-,TRBV4-1,TRBD1,TRBJ1-6
TGTGCCAGCAGTTTCCCGGGACCGACCATGGACATTCAGTACTTC,CASSFPGPTMDIQYF,few,TRBV28,-,TRBJ2-4
TGTGCCACCACCCGACCTGGGGCAGGAGGTGACACTGAAGCTTTCTTT,CATTRPGAGGDTEAFF,once,TRBV24-1,-,TRBJ1-1
TGTGCCAGCAGCCGTCGACTATTCCAAGAGACCCAGTACTTC,CASSRRLFQETQYF,-,TRBV2,-,TRBJ2-5
TGTGCCAGCAGCTTCGAAAAGGAGGAGACCCAGTACTTC,CASSFEKEETQYF,many,TRBV7-2,-,TRBJ2-5
TGTGCCAGCAGCTTAGGGAAGTTGACTGAAGCTTTCTTT,CASSLGKLTEAFF,many,TRBV7-6,-,TRBJ1-1
TGTGCCAGCAGTGAAGAAGACGCACCCTATGATAGCAATCAGCCCCAGCATTTT,CASSEEDAPYDSNQPQHF,-,TRBV6-1,-,TRBJ1-5
TGTGCCAGCACAAGGGAGGGTTTAAATGAGCAGTTCTTC,CASTREGLNEQFF,few,TRBV11-3,TRBD2,TRBJ2-1
TGTGCCAGCAGCGTAGCTAGGACACAGCGGTATGGCTACACCTTC,CASSVARTQRYGYTF,-,TRBV9,-,TRBJ1-2